This T cell receptor (beta chain) was documented in a study of blood T cell repertoires in COVID-19. Study-level background: Sites across the United States, Italy and Spain contributed samples from acute and convalescent COVID-19.

In its sample, this clone was seen a few times. Generated by immunoSEQ multiplex PCR, the TCRdb table keeps only in-frame clones and is missing some. This sample has 150,000 to 200,000 clones; roughly 89% occur once, and the top ten carry 1.6%. Trimming cost V 5 bases and J 5 bases, with 12 bases left between them. The CDR3 runs to 13 residues. Per the germline V gene, CDR1 is SGHVS and CDR2 is FQNEAQ. This TCR was recovered from a woman in her 50s with acute or convalescent COVID-19. V is TRBV7-8 and J is TRBJ2-5; D gene ambiguous. Input material: peripheral blood. CDR3 amino acids: CASSRFPGETQYF. Written as DNA, the CDR3 is TGTGCCAGCAGCCGCTTCCCCGGGGAGACCCAGTACTTC.